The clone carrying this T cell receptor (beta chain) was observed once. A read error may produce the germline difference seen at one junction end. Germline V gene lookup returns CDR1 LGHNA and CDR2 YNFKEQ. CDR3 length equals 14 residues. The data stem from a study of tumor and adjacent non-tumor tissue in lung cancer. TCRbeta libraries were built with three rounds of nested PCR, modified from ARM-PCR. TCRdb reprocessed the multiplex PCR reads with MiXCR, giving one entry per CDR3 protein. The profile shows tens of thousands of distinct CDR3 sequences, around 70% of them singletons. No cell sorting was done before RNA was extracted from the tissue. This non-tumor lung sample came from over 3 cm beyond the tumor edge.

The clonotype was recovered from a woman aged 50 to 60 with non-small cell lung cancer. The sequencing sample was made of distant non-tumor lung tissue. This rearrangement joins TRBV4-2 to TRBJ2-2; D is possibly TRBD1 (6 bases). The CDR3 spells CACRPGTGSGELFF. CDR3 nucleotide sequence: TGTGCCTGCAGACCCGGAACAGGGTCCGGGGAGCTGTTTTTT.